This T cell receptor (beta chain) was captured by sequencing in a study of identical twins. The CDR3 runs to 13 residues. V was shortened by 1 base and J by 4 bases, with 9 bases between the two germline ends. Germline lookup yields CDR1 SGHRS and CDR2 YFSETQ. Regarding the study as a whole: Out-of-frame TCR alpha sharing observed in monozygotic twins exceeded model estimates. Memory repertoires lacked the insertion deficit that abundant cord blood beta clonotypes showed. The study reached conclusions through statistical analysis that was cross-sectional, not following the same donors.

Each cDNA held unique molecular identifiers, and template switching gave it a universal primer site. TCRdb re-derived calls from the 5' RACE reads in MiXCR, one entry per CDR3 protein. The sample yields about 690,000 distinct CDR3 sequences, roughly 6% seen once. This clonotype was recorded many times. Its antigen is currently unknown. Sequencing input: naive T cells sorted from blood. The chain links TRBV5-1 to TRBJ2-7; no firm D call. The source is a man younger than 35 in good health. CDR3 DNA sequence: TGCGCCAGCAGCTTGTTGGGAACATACGAGCAGTACGTC. It translates to CASSLLGTYEQYV.